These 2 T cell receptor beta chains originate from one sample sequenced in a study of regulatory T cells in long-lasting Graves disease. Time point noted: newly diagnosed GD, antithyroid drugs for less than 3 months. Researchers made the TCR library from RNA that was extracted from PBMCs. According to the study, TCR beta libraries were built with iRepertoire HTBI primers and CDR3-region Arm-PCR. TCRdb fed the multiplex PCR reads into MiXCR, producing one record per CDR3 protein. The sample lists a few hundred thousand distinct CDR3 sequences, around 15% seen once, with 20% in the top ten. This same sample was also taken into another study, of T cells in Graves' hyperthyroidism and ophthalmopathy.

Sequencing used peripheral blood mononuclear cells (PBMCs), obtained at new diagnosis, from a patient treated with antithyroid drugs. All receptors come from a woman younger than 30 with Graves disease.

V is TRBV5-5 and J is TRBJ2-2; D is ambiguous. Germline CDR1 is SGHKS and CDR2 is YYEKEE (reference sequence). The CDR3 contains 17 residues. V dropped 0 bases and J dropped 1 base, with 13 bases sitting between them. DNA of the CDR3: TGTGCCAGCAGCTTGGAACTTCAAGGCTGGAACACCGGGGAGCTGTTTTTT. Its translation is CASSLELQGWNTGELFF.

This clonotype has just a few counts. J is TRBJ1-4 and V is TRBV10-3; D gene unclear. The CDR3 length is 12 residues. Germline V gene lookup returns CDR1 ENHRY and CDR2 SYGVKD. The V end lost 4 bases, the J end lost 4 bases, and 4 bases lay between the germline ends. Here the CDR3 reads CAISGSNEKLFF. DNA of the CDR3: TGTGCCATCAGTGGGAGTAATGAAAAACTGTTTTTT.